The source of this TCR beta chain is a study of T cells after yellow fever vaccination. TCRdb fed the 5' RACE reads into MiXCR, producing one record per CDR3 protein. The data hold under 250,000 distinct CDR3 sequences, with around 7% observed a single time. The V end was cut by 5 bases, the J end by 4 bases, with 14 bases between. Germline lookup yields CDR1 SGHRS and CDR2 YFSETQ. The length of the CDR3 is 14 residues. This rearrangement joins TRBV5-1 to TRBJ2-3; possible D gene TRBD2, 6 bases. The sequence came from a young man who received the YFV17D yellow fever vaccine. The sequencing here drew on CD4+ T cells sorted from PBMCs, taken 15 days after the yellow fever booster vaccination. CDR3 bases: TGCGCCAGCAGACTTGCGGGGAGCGCAGATACGCAGTATTTT. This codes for CASRLAGSADTQYF.